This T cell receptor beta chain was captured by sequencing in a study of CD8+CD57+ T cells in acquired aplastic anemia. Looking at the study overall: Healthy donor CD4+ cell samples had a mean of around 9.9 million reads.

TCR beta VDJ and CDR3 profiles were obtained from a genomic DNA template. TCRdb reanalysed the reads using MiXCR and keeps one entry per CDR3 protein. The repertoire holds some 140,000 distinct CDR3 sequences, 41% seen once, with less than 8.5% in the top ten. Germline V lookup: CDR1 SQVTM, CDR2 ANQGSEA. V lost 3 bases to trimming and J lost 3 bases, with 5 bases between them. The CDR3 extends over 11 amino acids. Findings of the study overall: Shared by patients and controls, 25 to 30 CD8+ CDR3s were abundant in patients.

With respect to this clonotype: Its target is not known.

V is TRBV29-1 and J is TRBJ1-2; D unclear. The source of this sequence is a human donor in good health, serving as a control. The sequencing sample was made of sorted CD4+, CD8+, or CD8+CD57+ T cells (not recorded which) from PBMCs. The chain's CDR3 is CSVELDYGYTF. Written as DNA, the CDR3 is TGCAGCGTTGAGTTGGACTATGGCTACACCTTC.